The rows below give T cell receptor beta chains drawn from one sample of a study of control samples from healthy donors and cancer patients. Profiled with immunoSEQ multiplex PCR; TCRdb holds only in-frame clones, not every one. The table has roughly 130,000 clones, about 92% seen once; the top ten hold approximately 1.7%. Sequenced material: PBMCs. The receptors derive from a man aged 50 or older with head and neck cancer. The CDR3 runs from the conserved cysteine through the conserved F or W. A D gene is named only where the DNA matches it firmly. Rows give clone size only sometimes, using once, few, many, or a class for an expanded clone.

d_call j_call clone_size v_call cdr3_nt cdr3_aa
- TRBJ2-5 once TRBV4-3 TGCGCCAGCAGCCAAGATCAGGGTAGCGGCAATTTAGGGACCCAGTACTTC CASSQDQGSGNLGTQYF
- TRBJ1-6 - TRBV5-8 TGTGCCAGCAGCTGGTGGTTGGGGGCTCCTAATTCACCCCTCCACTTT CASSWWLGAPNSPLHF
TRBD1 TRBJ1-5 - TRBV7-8 TGTGCCAGCAGCTTAGAAGGGGGCAATAGCAATCAGCCCCAGCATTTT CASSLEGGNSNQPQHF
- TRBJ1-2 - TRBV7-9 TGTGCCAGCAGCTTAGGGGGGAACTATGGCTACACCTTC CASSLGGNYGYTF
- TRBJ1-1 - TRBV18 TGTGCCAGCTCACCTGGGGAGGGGACTGAAGCTTTCTTT CASSPGEGTEAFF
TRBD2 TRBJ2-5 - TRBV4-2 TGTGCCAGCAGCCAGGAGACTAGCGGGGGTACGGAGACCCAGTACTTC CASSQETSGGTETQYF
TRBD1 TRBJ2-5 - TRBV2 TGTGCCAGCACCGGGACAGCTCAAGAGACCCAGTACTTC CASTGTAQETQYF
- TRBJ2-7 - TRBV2 TGTGCCAGCAGTGCTCAACCCGCCTACGAGCAGTACTTC CASSAQPAYEQYF
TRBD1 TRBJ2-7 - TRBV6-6 TGTGCCAGCAGTTACTCCGGACAGGGGGCCGACGAGCAGTACTTC CASSYSGQGADEQYF
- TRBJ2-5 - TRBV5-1 TGCGCCAGCAGCCTCCGGACTCAAGAGACCCAGTACTTC CASSLRTQETQYF
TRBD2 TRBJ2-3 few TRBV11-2 TGTGCCAGCAGCTTAGATTTAGCGGGGGGCACAGATACGCAGTATTTT CASSLDLAGGTDTQYF
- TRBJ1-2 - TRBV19 TGTGCCAGTGCACCAGGGGCTGGAGGCTACACCTTC CASAPGAGGYTF
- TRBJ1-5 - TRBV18 TGTGCCAGCTCACCACCGGGTCTAAAGCCGCCCCAGCATTTT CASSPPGLKPPQHF
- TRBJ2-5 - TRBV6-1 TGTGCCAGCAGTGAGAGAGGGGCCAGGGAAGAGACCCAGTACTTC CASSERGAREETQYF
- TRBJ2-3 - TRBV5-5 TGTGCCAGCAGCTTGGGTACCTACACAGATACGCAGTATTTT CASSLGTYTDTQYF
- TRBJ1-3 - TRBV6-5 TGTGCCAGCAGTTACTCAGCGAGCTCTGGAAACACCATATATTTT CASSYSASSGNTIYF
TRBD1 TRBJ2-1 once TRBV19 TGTGCCAGTAGTATAACAGGGGTGTCCTACAATGAGCAGTTCTTC CASSITGVSYNEQFF
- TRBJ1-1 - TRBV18 TGTGCCAGCTCACCAGCTTTGGCAGGGATGAACACTGAAGCTTTCTTT CASSPALAGMNTEAFF
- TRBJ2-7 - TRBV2 TGTGCCACCGATTTCGACAGATCCCACTCCTACGAGCAGTACTTC CATDFDRSHSYEQYF
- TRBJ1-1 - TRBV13 TGTGCCAGCAGCCCCCGGGGCCCTCGGGCTGAAGCTTTCTTT CASSPRGPRAEAFF
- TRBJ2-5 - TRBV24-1 TGTGCCACCAGTGACCCACGGACCCGAAAAGAGACCCAGTACTTC CATSDPRTRKETQYF
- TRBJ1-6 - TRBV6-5 TGTGCCAGCAGTTCCCGCGTAGGCTCACCCCTCCACTTT CASSSRVGSPLHF